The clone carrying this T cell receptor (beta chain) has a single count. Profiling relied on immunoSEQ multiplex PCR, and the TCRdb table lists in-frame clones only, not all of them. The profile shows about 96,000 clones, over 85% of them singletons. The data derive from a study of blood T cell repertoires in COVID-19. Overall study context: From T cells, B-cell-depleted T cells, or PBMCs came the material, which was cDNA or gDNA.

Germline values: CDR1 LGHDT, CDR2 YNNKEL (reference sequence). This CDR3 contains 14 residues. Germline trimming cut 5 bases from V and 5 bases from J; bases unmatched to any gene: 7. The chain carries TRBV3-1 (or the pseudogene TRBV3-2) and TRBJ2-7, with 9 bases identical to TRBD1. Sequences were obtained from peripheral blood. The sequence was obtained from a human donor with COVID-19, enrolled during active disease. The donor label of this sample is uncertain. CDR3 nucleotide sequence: TGTGCCAGCAGCTTTCGGGACAGGGAACACGAGCAGTACTTC. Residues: CASSFRDREHEQYF.